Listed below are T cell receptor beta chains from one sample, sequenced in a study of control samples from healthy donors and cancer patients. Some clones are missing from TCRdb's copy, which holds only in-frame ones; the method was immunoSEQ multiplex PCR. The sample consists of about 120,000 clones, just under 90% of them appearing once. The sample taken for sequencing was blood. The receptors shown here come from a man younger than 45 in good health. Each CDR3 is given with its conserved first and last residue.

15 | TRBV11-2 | CASSRPDGANYGYTF
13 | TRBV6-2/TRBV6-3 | CASSARTWDTQYF
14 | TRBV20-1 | CSAIEGARDQPQHF
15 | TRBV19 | CASSIMGQGHTEAFF
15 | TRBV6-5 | CASSRGQTLLYGQYF
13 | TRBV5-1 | CASSPSSSTEAFF
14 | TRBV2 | CASSPTGGNTEAFF
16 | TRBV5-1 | CASALTGTSGANVLTF
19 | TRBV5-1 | CASSSPPGLAGGPTDTQYF
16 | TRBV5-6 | CASSPGTSGHTDTQYF
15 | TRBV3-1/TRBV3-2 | CASSRTGTGGSEQYF
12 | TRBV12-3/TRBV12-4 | CASSFSSDEQYF
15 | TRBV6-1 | CASSDVGQGLPEAFF
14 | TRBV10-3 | CAISEILGDTEAFF
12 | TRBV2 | CASSRQQETQYF
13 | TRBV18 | CASSRGDYEKLFF
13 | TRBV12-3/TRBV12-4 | CASSLGGPTEAFF
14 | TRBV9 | CASSVRDSSYEQYF
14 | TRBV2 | CASSERDRGSPLHF
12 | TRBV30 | CAWSGGDYGYTF
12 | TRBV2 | CASSDESREQYF
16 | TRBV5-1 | CASSLATGQSSYEQYF
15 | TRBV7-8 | CASSSRQGWDQPQHF
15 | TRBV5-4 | CASSLDGGTSKTQYF
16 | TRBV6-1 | CASSEGRDSGANVLTF
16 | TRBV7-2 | CASSSFAIQGNYGYTF
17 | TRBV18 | CASSLISGQENTGELFF
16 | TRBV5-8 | CASSSGGNSLYNEQFF
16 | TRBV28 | CASSLGDRASNQPQHF
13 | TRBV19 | CASSIGPGETQYF
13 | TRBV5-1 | CASSPSGNTEAFF
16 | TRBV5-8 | CASSLDLWGTSGELFF
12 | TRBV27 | CASMSQGNTIYF
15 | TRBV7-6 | CASTPRSDSGNTIYF
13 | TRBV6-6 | CASKSGETYGYTF
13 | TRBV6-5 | CASSYGTNTEAFF
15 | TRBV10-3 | CAISGQGGDYNEQFF
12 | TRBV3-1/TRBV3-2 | CASSPSGRGAFF
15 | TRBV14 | CASSQPGAANTEAFF
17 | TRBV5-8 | CASSLASALGGYTEAFF
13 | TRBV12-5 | CATRTSGTDTQYF
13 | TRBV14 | CASSQDRVYGYTF
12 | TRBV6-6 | CASSPVGNTIYF
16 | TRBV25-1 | CASSVTLAGWNNEQFF
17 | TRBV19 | CASRRGQGPYSNQPQHF
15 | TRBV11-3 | CASSPDRGGAGEQYF
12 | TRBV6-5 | CAIRTGVTEAFF
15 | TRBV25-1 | CASSETGRVRTEAFF
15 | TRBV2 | CASRDRAYSNQPQHF
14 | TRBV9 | CASSGDRGGSPLHF
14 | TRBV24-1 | CATSDSHREYEQYF
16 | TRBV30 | CAWTPGTSSLNQPQHF